These 16 T cell receptor beta chains were sequenced from one sample in a study of blood T cell repertoires in COVID-19. Measured with immunoSEQ multiplex PCR; TCRdb has only the in-frame clones, and not every one. The sample includes about 290,000 clones, under 90% of them seen just once. The material sequenced was PBMCs or T cells enriched from blood (not recorded which). The receptor source for this set is a woman aged 40-49 years who had recovered from COVID-19.

CDR3 amino acids: CASSYGGAAFF. The CDR3 DNA reads TGTGCCAGCAGTTACGGGGGAGCGGCTTTCTTT. The rearrangement links TRBV2 to TRBJ1-1; D is possibly TRBD1 (5 bases). Germline V gene data show CDR1 as SNHLY and CDR2 as FYNNEI. V was trimmed by 5 bases and J by 11 bases, leaving 12 bases between them. This CDR3 spans 11 amino acids.

The chain has TRBV5-1 and TRBJ2-3; 14 nucleotides agree with TRBD2. In germline, CDR1 is SGHRS, CDR2 YFSETQ. The CDR3 loop spans 19 amino acids. Germline trimming cut 3 bases from V and 0 bases from J; bases unmatched to any gene: 9. The CDR3 region has the DNA TGCGCCAGCAGCTACCCGATAGGGACTAGCGGGGGTAGCACAGATACGCAGTATTTT. Translating it yields CASSYPIGTSGGSTDTQYF.

V gene TRBV7-2 combines with J gene TRBJ1-1; D is unclear. Per the germline V gene, CDR1 is SGHTA and CDR2 is FQGNSA. Trimming took off 3 bases at V and 6 bases at J, with 14 bases between the two ends. The CDR3 consists of 14 residues. This CDR3 reads CASSFLNLPPEAFF. The DNA of the CDR3 is TGTGCCAGCAGCTTTCTGAATCTACCCCCTGAAGCTTTCTTT.

This clone was counted a single time. The rearrangement links TRBV6-1 to TRBJ2-5, with a weak D call TRBD2 (5 bases). Germline loops: CDR1 MNHNS, CDR2 SASEGT. With 2 bases removed from V and 4 bases from J, the gap between germline ends came to 11 bases. This CDR3 spans 14 amino acids. CDR3 DNA: TGTGCCAGCAGTGAACTAGCCGGCGGAGAGACCCAGTACTTC. This encodes CASSELAGGETQYF.

The rearrangement uses TRBV7-8 and TRBJ1-5; 8 nucleotides match TRBD1. V lost 5 bases and J lost 4; bases outside the gene matches: 1. There are 13 residues in the CDR3. Germline CDR1 SGHVS, CDR2 FQNEAQ. CDR3 sequence: CASSRQGNQPQHF. The CDR3 bases are TGTGCCAGCAGCCGACAGGGGAATCAGCCCCAGCATTTT.

This clone was recorded many times. V gene TRBV7-9 combines with J gene TRBJ2-7; 8 nucleotides match TRBD2. Germline trimming cut 5 bases from V and 6 bases from J; bases unmatched to any gene: 9. The CDR3 loop spans 14 amino acids. Germline loops: CDR1 SEHNR, CDR2 FQNEAQ (reference sequence). The CDR3 loop reads CASSKSGTRVEQYF. The DNA for the CDR3 is TGTGCCAGCAGCAAATCCGGGACTAGAGTCGAGCAGTACTTC.

The chain employs TRBV6-5 and TRBJ2-3, with TRBD2 as a possible D gene (6 bases). The V end was cut by 8 bases, the J end by 2 bases, with 11 bases between. The CDR3 length is 13 residues. From germline, CDR1 is MNHEY and CDR2 SVGAGI. Here the CDR3 reads CASLAGFTDTQYF. CDR3 nucleotides: TGTGCCAGCCTGGCGGGGTTCACAGATACGCAGTATTTT.

The table lists this clone with a count of one. The V gene is TRBV5-1, the J gene TRBJ2-2; 10 nucleotides align to TRBD2. V gave up 4 bases and J gave up 4 bases; unmatched junction bases: 10. The CDR3 is made up of 17 amino acids. Germline lookup yields CDR1 SGHRS and CDR2 YFSETQ. DNA for the CDR3: TGCGCCAGCAGCCCGTCAAATCTAGCGGGAGTCACCGGGGAGCTGTTTTTT. It encodes CASSPSNLAGVTGELFF.

The genes are TRBV18 and TRBJ2-3, with 10 bases matching TRBD2. Germline CDR1 KGHSH, CDR2 LQKENI. The CDR3 has 16 amino acids. Trimming removed 3 bases from V and 7 bases from J; junction bases left unmatched: 10. The CDR3 loop reads CASSPSTSGNIYTQYF. CDR3 nucleotides: TGTGCCAGCTCACCCTCTACTAGCGGGAATATTTATACGCAGTATTTT.

The J gene is TRBJ2-3, the V gene TRBV2; 10 bases align to TRBD2. From germline, CDR1 is SNHLY and CDR2 FYNNEI. This CDR3 is 14 amino acids long. V lost 5 bases and J lost 4; bases outside the gene matches: 3. The CDR3, as DNA: TGTGCCAGCAGTCCTGGACTAGCGGCAGATACGCAGTATTTT. As protein: CASSPGLAADTQYF. Variable domain in full (rest from reference TRBV2 and TRBJ2-3): EPEVTQTPSHQVTQMGQEVILRCVPISNHLYFYWYRQILGQKVEFLVSFYNNEISEKSEIFDDQFSVERPDGSNFTLKIRSTKLEDSAMYFCASSPGLAADTQYFGPGTRLTVL.

The chain carries TRBV5-1 and TRBJ2-2; TRBD1 might be the D (6 bases). Germline CDR1 reads SGHRS; CDR2 reads YFSETQ. This CDR3 is 14 amino acids long. Trimming took off 2 bases at V and 4 bases at J, with 9 bases between the two ends. CDR3: CASSFSGATGELFF. For the CDR3, the DNA is TGCGCCAGCAGCTTCTCAGGGGCCACCGGGGAGCTGTTTTTT. Using reference TRBV5-1 and TRBJ2-2 for the parts outside the CDR3, the full variable domain is KAGVTQTPRYLIKTRGQQVTLSCSPISGHRSVSWYQQTPGQGLQFLFEYFSETQRNKGNFPGRFSGRQFSNSRSEMNVSTLELGDSALYLCASSFSGATGELFFGEGSRLTVL.

This clone came up once. The chain carries TRBV19 and TRBJ2-1, with TRBD2 matching over 9 bases. The CDR3 extends over 15 amino acids. The germline gives CDR1 LNHDA, CDR2 SQIVND (reference sequence). J lost 9 bases, V lost 4 bases, and 10 bases had no gene match. CDR3 sequence: CASSKISGGQGEQFF. DNA for the CDR3: TGTGCCAGTAGTAAGATAAGCGGGGGGCAAGGTGAGCAGTTCTTC. Full variable domain (remainder filled in from reference TRBV19 and TRBJ2-1): DGGITQSPKYLFRKEGQNVTLSCEQNLNHDAMYWYRQDPGQGLRLIYYSQIVNDFQKGDIAEGYSVSREKKESFPLTVTSAQKNPTAFYLCASSKISGGQGEQFFGPGTRLTVL.

This clone was seen just once. V gene TRBV6-5 combines with J gene TRBJ1-1; maybe TRBD1 (6 bases). Trimming pared 9 bases from V and 9 bases from J, leaving 17 bases between. The length of the CDR3 is 12 residues. Germline V CDR1 and CDR2: MNHEY, SVGAGI. DNA for the CDR3: TGTGCCAGTAATGCGCGGGGGACAAAAGCTTTCTTT. The encoded protein is CASNARGTKAFF.

The chain links TRBV4-3 to TRBJ2-3; 11 bases agree with TRBD2. The CDR3 extends over 16 amino acids. V trimming: 1 base; J trimming: 3 bases; junction bases outside the gene matches: 3. Germline CDR1 and CDR2: LGHNA and YSLEER. The CDR3 DNA reads TGCGCCAGCAGCCAAGTAGCGGGAGGGGTAACAGATACGCAGTATTTT. Translated: CASSQVAGGVTDTQYF.

This clone has a handful of counts. The chain carries TRBV4-1 and TRBJ1-4; 9 bases align to TRBD1. Germline trimming cut 8 bases from V and 4 bases from J; bases unmatched to any gene: 8. The germline gives CDR1 MGHRA, CDR2 YSYEKL. The CDR3 consists of 15 residues. The CDR3 loop reads CASAGVGQGNEKLFF. The CDR3 DNA reads TGCGCCAGCGCTGGGGTGGGACAGGGTAATGAAAAACTGTTTTTT.

The gene calls are TRBV3-1 (or the pseudogene TRBV3-2) and TRBJ2-5; the match to TRBD1 covers 10 bases. In germline, CDR1 is LGHDT, CDR2 YNNKEL (reference sequence). The trim removed 10 bases at V and 7 bases at J, leaving 15 bases unmatched. The CDR3 contains 15 residues. The CDR3 DNA sequence: TGTGCCACCGGACTGGGGACAGGGGTTAGTGGGACCCAGTACTTC. It yields the protein CATGLGTGVSGTQYF.